The rows below give T cell receptor beta chains drawn from one sample of a study of CD8 T cells in Susac syndrome. TCRdb used MiXCR to reprocess the immunoSEQ multiplex PCR reads, holding one entry per CDR3 protein. The table lists 200,000 or so distinct CDR3 sequences, about 95% of them singletons, with 0.093% in the top ten. Sequenced: CD4+ T cells from PBMCs. The source of these receptors is a human donor with multiple sclerosis. CDR3s include the opening cysteine and the closing phenylalanine or tryptophan. A D gene is named only where the DNA matches it firmly. Expanded clones are given a class, and other clones once, few, many or no size at all.

>TRBJ2-1|NA|NA|TRBV20-1
TGCAGTGCCCTAGGCCGAGCCAGGGGTGAGCAGTTCTTC
CSALGRARGEQFF
>TRBJ1-2|TRBD1|NA|TRBV6-6
TGTGCCAGCAGGGGACAGCAGGACTATGGCTACACCTTC
CASRGQQDYGYTF
>TRBJ1-5|NA|NA|TRBV6-6
TGTGCCAGCAGTGGGCAGTCCTTGGTAGGTCAGCCCCAGCATTTT
CASSGQSLVGQPQHF
>TRBJ2-3|TRBD2|NA|TRBV20-1
TGCAGTGCTAGATCGGTAGCGGGCGCCGCAGATACGCAGTATTTT
CSARSVAGAADTQYF
>TRBJ2-1|TRBD2|once|TRBV12-3/TRBV12-4
TGTGCCAGCAGTCCCATCTGGGGGGGGAGCTCCTACAATGAGCAGTTCTTC
CASSPIWGGSSYNEQFF
>TRBJ1-3|NA|NA|TRBV29-1
TGCAGCGTTTCGTCGCAGATCGGAAACACCATATATTTT
CSVSSQIGNTIYF
>TRBJ2-1|TRBD2|NA|TRBV5-1
TGCGCCAGCAGCTTGGGTTCCCTAGCGGACTACAATGAGCAGTTCTTC
CASSLGSLADYNEQFF
>TRBJ2-7|NA|NA|TRBV6-5
TGTGCCAGCAGCCCGCGGGGAAACTACGAGCAGTACTTC
CASSPRGNYEQYF
>TRBJ1-2|NA|NA|TRBV7-9
TGTGCCAGCAGCTCTCTTCGTGAGCGGGGCTACACCTTC
CASSSLRERGYTF
>TRBJ2-7|NA|NA|TRBV7-9
TGTGCCAGCAGCTTGGGGATTAGCCTGGACAGCTCCTACGAGCAGTACTTC
CASSLGISLDSSYEQYF
>TRBJ2-5|NA|NA|TRBV20-1
TGCAGTGCTAGTAGTCGCTTTCGCGCGGAGACCCAGTACTTC
CSASSRFRAETQYF
>TRBJ2-7|NA|once|TRBV5-5
TGTGCCAGCAGCTTGAGCTGGGGAACCTACGAGCAGTACTTC
CASSLSWGTYEQYF
>TRBJ2-7|NA|NA|TRBV6-5
TGTGCCAGCAAGCACCGGGACAACTACGAGCAGTACTTC
CASKHRDNYEQYF
>TRBJ1-2|TRBD1|NA|TRBV3-1
TGTGCCAGCAGCCCCCCTCTGGGACAGACCTATGGCTACACCTTC
CASSPPLGQTYGYTF
>TRBJ2-7|NA|NA|TRBV3-1
TGTGCCAGCAGCCAATCGGACAAAGGGGGGCAGTACTTC
CASSQSDKGGQYF
>TRBJ2-5|NA|once|TRBV3-1
TGTGCCAGCAGCCAAGGGCCACGGTCGTTGACCCAGTACTTC
CASSQGPRSLTQYF
>TRBJ1-5|NA|NA|TRBV29-1
TGCAGCGTTAGGTCAGGGCATAGCAATCAGCCCCAGCATTTT
CSVRSGHSNQPQHF
>TRBJ2-1|NA|NA|TRBV24-1
TGTGCCACCAGTGAACGGGACGGAGACAATGAGCAGTTCTTC
CATSERDGDNEQFF
>TRBJ1-1|NA|NA|TRBV15
TGTGCCACCAGCAGAGATAACGGGCTAACTGAAGCTTTCTTT
CATSRDNGLTEAFF
>TRBJ1-1|NA|NA|TRBV20-1
TGCAGTGCTTACAGGGCTATGTGGGCTTTCTTT
CSAYRAMWAFF
>TRBJ1-1|NA|NA|TRBV29-1
TGCAGCGGGCGGGGGGCGCCAGGACTCACTGAAGCTTTCTTT
CSGRGAPGLTEAFF
>TRBJ1-2|NA|NA|TRBV24-1
TGTGCCACCAGTGACCTTTATGGCTACACCTTC
CATSDLYGYTF
>TRBJ1-2|NA|NA|TRBV29-1
TGCAGCGTTGGGGACCGAGACTATGGCTACACCTTC
CSVGDRDYGYTF
>TRBJ1-1|NA|NA|TRBV7-3
TGTGCCAGCAGCTCCGGAACTGGGGGCACTGAAGCTTTCTTT
CASSSGTGGTEAFF
>TRBJ2-3|TRBD2|NA|TRBV15
TGTGCCACCAGCAGGACTAGCGGACCGCAGTATTTT
CATSRTSGPQYF
>TRBJ2-1|NA|once|TRBV7-9
TGTGCCAGCAGCTTAGGCCATGAGCAGTTCTTC
CASSLGHEQFF
>TRBJ2-1|NA|NA|TRBV9
TGTGCCAGCAGCGTAGGACGTGCCCTTTACAATGAGCAGTTCTTC
CASSVGRALYNEQFF
>TRBJ1-6|NA|NA|TRBV9
TGTGCCAGCAGCGTAGAGGGCGGGCAGTGGGGCTATAATTCACCCCTCCACTTT
CASSVEGGQWGYNSPLHF
>TRBJ2-1|NA|once|TRBV5-1
TGCGCCAGCAGCCAAGGACAGATTAATGAGCAGTTCTTC
CASSQGQINEQFF
>TRBJ2-2|TRBD1|NA|TRBV12-3/TRBV12-4
TGTGCCAGCAGTCCCGGGACAGGACTGAACACCGGGGAGCTGTTTTTT
CASSPGTGLNTGELFF
>TRBJ2-2|NA|NA|TRBV3-1
TGTGCCAGCAGCCAAGATCGGGTCGGCGGGATGTACACCGGGGAGCTGTTTTTT
CASSQDRVGGMYTGELFF
>TRBJ1-6|TRBD1|NA|TRBV5-1
TGCGCCAGCAGCTTTGCGGGACAGGGGATCGGTTCACCCCTCCACTTT
CASSFAGQGIGSPLHF
>TRBJ2-3|TRBD2|NA|TRBV6-6
TGTGCCAGCAGCCTCGGGGGGGGCACAGATACGCAGTATTTT
CASSLGGGTDTQYF
>TRBJ2-3|TRBD2|NA|TRBV7-8
TGTGCCAGCAGTGCAATCGCGGGAGACCCTACGCAGTATTTT
CASSAIAGDPTQYF
>TRBJ2-1|NA|NA|TRBV2
TGTGCCAGCAGACCGGGGTGGTCTGGGGATGAGCAGTTCTTC
CASRPGWSGDEQFF
>TRBJ2-5|NA|NA|TRBV5-1
TGCGCCAGCAGCTCCTACCCCCAGGGTTCCGAGACCCAGTACTTC
CASSSYPQGSETQYF
>TRBJ2-3|NA|NA|TRBV6-1
TGTGCCGCGAGTCAGGGGCCTAGCACAGATACGCAGTATTTT
CAASQGPSTDTQYF
>TRBJ1-1|NA|NA|TRBV12-3/TRBV12-4
TGTGCCAGCAGTTTTGCACAGCTTCGGGAAGCTTTCTTT
CASSFAQLREAFF
>TRBJ2-7|NA|NA|TRBV20-1
TGCAGCGCTAGGAGGGGAGCCTACGAGCAGTACTTC
CSARRGAYEQYF
>TRBJ2-3|NA|NA|TRBV2
TGTGCCAGCCGCCTAGATACGCAGTATTTT
CASRLDTQYF
>TRBJ2-5|NA|NA|TRBV24-1
TGTGCCACCAGTGATCGGGAGACCCAGTACTTC
CATSDRETQYF
>TRBJ1-3|TRBD1|NA|TRBV29-1
TGCAGCGTGGCGGACAGGGGCCGCCGAAACACCATATATTTT
CSVADRGRRNTIYF
>TRBJ2-7|NA|once|TRBV29-1
TGCAGCTCCCGCGGACCGCGAGGGCAGTACTTC
CSSRGPRGQYF
>TRBJ2-7|NA|NA|TRBV1
TGCACCAGCAGCCTTGGGACTAGCGGGAGTTTAACATACGAGCAGTACTTC
CTSSLGTSGSLTYEQYF
>TRBJ2-1|NA|NA|TRBV25-1
TGTGCCAGCAGTGAATACGGACACCGGCAGTTCTTC
CASSEYGHRQFF
>TRBJ2-5|NA|NA|TRBV3-1
TGTGCCAGCAGCCAAGTATACAGCCAAGAGACCCAGTACTTC
CASSQVYSQETQYF
>TRBJ2-1|NA|NA|TRBV12-3/TRBV12-4
TGTGCCACTCACCCCGCCCGTAATGAGCAGTTCTTC
CATHPARNEQFF
>TRBJ2-1|TRBD2|NA|TRBV15
TGTGCCACCAGCAGTAGAAGCGGGGCTACCTACAATGAGCAGTTCTTC
CATSSRSGATYNEQFF
>TRBJ2-1|NA|NA|TRBV4-1
TGCGCCAGCAGCCTAATCCCCACGGCTAGTTTCGATGAGCAGTTCTTC
CASSLIPTASFDEQFF
>TRBJ1-2|NA|NA|TRBV30
TGTGCCTGGAACCCGATACAGGGTAGCAGCTACACCTTC
CAWNPIQGSSYTF
>TRBJ2-7|NA|NA|TRBV6-1
TGTGCCAGCAGTGAAAAAGGGTCGAAGAACGAGCAGTACTTC
CASSEKGSKNEQYF
>TRBJ2-7|NA|NA|TRBV7-9
TGTGCCAGCAGCTTATTGGCCCCCTACGAGCAGTACTTC
CASSLLAPYEQYF
>TRBJ1-2|NA|NA|TRBV6-1
TGTGCCAGCAGTGTCGCAGGGACGAACTATGGCTACACCTTC
CASSVAGTNYGYTF